This T cell receptor beta chain derives from a study of control samples from healthy donors and cancer patients. Only in-frame clones appear in the TCRdb table, and some are missing; sequencing was by immunoSEQ multiplex PCR. The sample holds 70,000 to 95,000 clones, 90% to 95% seen once. From germline, CDR1 is LGHNA and CDR2 YNFKEQ. The length of the CDR3 is 13 residues. V was shortened by 0 bases and J by 5 bases, with 5 bases between the two germline ends. Sequencing used blood. The genes are TRBV4-2 and TRBJ1-5; D might be TRBD1 (5 bases). The clonotype was recovered from a woman under 40 in good health. In DNA, the CDR3 is TGTGCCAGCAGCCAAGACAGGGATCAGCCCCAGCATTTT. Its protein product is CASSQDRDQPQHF.